The 21 T cell receptor beta chains reported below all come from one sample, sequenced in a study of CD8 T cell repertoires and HIV-1 epitope variants. These receptors' targets are unknown. Here immunoSEQ multiplex PCR was the method, and the copy in TCRdb shows in-frame clones only, minus some. The data show roughly 5,400 clones, with roughly 60% seen just once and around 40% held by the top ten. Sequencing used cultured CD8+ T cells derived from PBMCs. The receptors come from a male donor with HIV.

V and J are TRBV7-9 and TRBJ1-4; 9 bases agree with TRBD1. The junction had 8 bases not matched to a gene; V was cut back by 5 bases and J by 1 base. This CDR3 has 17 residues. CDR1 is SEHNR and CDR2 is FQNEAQ in the germline V gene (reference sequence). CDR3 DNA: TGTGCCAGCAGCCCCGGGACAGGGATCGTAACTAATGAAAAACTGTTTTTT. Residues: CASSPGTGIVTNEKLFF.

The chain joins TRBV5-4 to TRBJ2-3; D gene unclear. Germline V gene data show CDR1 as SGHNT and CDR2 as YYREEE (reference sequence). With 1 base removed from V and 4 bases from J, the gap between germline ends came to 4 bases. The CDR3 loop spans 12 amino acids. CDR3 in DNA: TGTGCCAGCAGCTTGAGGTCAGATACGCAGTATTTT. Protein product: CASSLRSDTQYF.

The sample holds a few counts of this clone. V and J are TRBV7-8 and TRBJ2-7, with D perhaps TRBD2 (5 bases). Germline V gene lookup returns CDR1 SGHVS and CDR2 FQNEAQ. Trimming left V 4 bases short and J 0 bases short, with 16 bases between. There are 16 residues in the CDR3. This CDR3 reads CASSSPWERNSYEQYF. In DNA, the CDR3 is TGTGCCAGCAGCTCCCCTTGGGAGCGGAACTCCTACGAGCAGTACTTC.

This chain links TRBV9 with TRBJ2-3, with D possibly matching TRBD1 (5 bases). The V gene's germline CDR1 is SGDLS and CDR2 YYNGEE. This CDR3 contains 15 residues. Trimming removed 0 bases from V and 4 bases from J, with 12 bases in between. DNA for the CDR3: TGTGCCAGCAGCGTAGAGGGGCTGTGGGCAGATACGCAGTATTTT. Amino acids: CASSVEGLWADTQYF.

V gene TRBV4-2 combines with J gene TRBJ2-1; the D gene could be TRBD1 or TRBD2 (7 bases each). The V and J ends lost 1 base and 4 bases respectively, with 17 bases between them. This CDR3 region has 17 residues. Germline assignment: CDR1 LGHNA and CDR2 YNFKEQ. DNA for the CDR3: TGTGCCAGCAGCCAAGTGACAGGGAGGGAGGGATACAATGAGCAGTTCTTC. As protein: CASSQVTGREGYNEQFF.

V and J are TRBV13 and TRBJ1-4; tentative D call: TRBD1 (5 bases). The V gene's germline CDR1 is PRHDT and CDR2 FYEKMQ (reference sequence). This CDR3 has 14 residues. V shed 4 bases and J shed 8 bases, with 14 bases lying between them. CDR3 in amino acids: CASSSGGEEEKLFF. The CDR3 DNA reads TGTGCCAGCAGCTCTGGGGGGGAGGAGGAAAAACTGTTTTTT.

This sequence joins TRBV19 and TRBJ1-5; D remains unclear. Germline V lookup: CDR1 LNHDA, CDR2 SQIVND (reference sequence). The CDR3 consists of 14 residues. Trimming stripped 3 bases from V and 1 base from J, with 7 bases between. CDR3 residues: CASSIYPSNQPQHF. The DNA of the CDR3 is TGTGCCAGTAGTATCTATCCCAGCAATCAGCCCCAGCATTTT. Looking up the rest from reference TRBV19 and TRBJ1-5 gives the full variable domain: DGGITQSPKYLFRKEGQNVTLSCEQNLNHDAMYWYRQDPGQGLRLIYYSQIVNDFQKGDIAEGYSVSREKKESFPLTVTSAQKNPTAFYLCASSIYPSNQPQHFGDGTRLSIL.

CDR3 amino acids: CASSYQFNTEAFF. In nucleotides, the CDR3 is TGTGCCAGCAGTTACCAGTTCAACACTGAAGCTTTCTTT. The chain employs TRBV6-5 and TRBJ1-1; D is ambiguous. The CDR3 covers 13 residues. V lost 2 bases to trimming and J lost 2 bases, with 6 bases between them. Germline values: CDR1 MNHEY, CDR2 SVGAGI.

The chain links TRBV7-9 to TRBJ1-5; 9 positions agree with TRBD1. The CDR3 contains 15 residues. Germline loops: CDR1 SEHNR, CDR2 FQNEAQ (reference sequence). V dropped 6 bases and J dropped 4; count of bases not matched to a gene: 7. The CDR3 nucleotides are TGTGCCAGCAGTTCCACCGGGACAGGGAATCAGCCCCAGCATTTT. Translation gives CASSSTGTGNQPQHF.

The rearrangement joins TRBV5-1 to TRBJ2-1, with TRBD2 identical over 10 bases. Looked up from germline, CDR1 is SGHRS and CDR2 is YFSETQ. This CDR3 region has 16 residues. V was pared by 4 bases and J by 8 bases, with 12 bases of the junction left unmatched. The CDR3 DNA reads TGCGCCAGCAGCATTGGCATCCTAGCGGGAGCGGATGAGCAGTTCTTC. Translation: CASSIGILAGADEQFF.

This chain joins TRBV4-2 and TRBJ1-2; D is unresolved. The germline CDR1 and CDR2 sequences are LGHNA and YNFKEQ. The CDR3 sequence is 14 residues long. Between the trimmed V and J ends, which lost 1 base and 5 bases, there was a span of 11 bases. CDR3 sequence (DNA): TGTGCCAGCAGCCAAGGGGGAAGAAGATATGGCTACACCTTC. Amino acids: CASSQGGRRYGYTF.

This chain links TRBV28 with TRBJ2-5, with 9 bases matching TRBD2. The V gene end was trimmed by 4 bases and the J gene end by 5 bases; junction bases not matched to a gene: 14. Germline V gives CDR1 MDHEN, CDR2 SYDVKM. This CDR3 comprises 17 residues. The CDR3 is CASSSLIAAGGIETQYF. CDR3 nucleotides: TGTGCCAGCAGTTCGCTGATCGCTGCGGGAGGGATTGAGACCCAGTACTTC.

The chain couples TRBV27 to TRBJ2-7; D is ambiguous. Looked up from germline, CDR1 is MNHEY and CDR2 is SMNVEV (reference sequence). Trimming left V 8 bases short and J 3 bases short, with 20 bases between. This CDR3 has 15 residues. CDR3 DNA sequence: TGTGCCAGCCTCGAAGGACCAGGACCACTCTACGAGCAGTACTTC. It codes for CASLEGPGPLYEQYF.

J is TRBJ1-2 and V is TRBV7-8; 10 bases fit TRBD1. The CDR3 runs 14 residues. Trimming at V came to 6 bases and at J to 8 bases, leaving 9 bases not matched to a gene. Germline CDR1 is SGHVS and CDR2 is FQNEAQ. CDR3 protein: CASRPRQGAVGYTF. The CDR3 bases are TGTGCCAGCAGACCGAGACAGGGGGCAGTGGGCTACACCTTC.

This chain joins TRBV7-6 and TRBJ2-1, with 12 positions matching TRBD2. V lost 7 bases and J lost 7; bases outside the gene matches: 8. Per germline, CDR1 SGHVS and CDR2 FNYEAQ. This CDR3 region has 15 residues. The CDR3 sequence: CASTETSGSRNEQFF. As DNA, the CDR3 is TGTGCCAGCACCGAGACTAGCGGGAGTCGGAATGAGCAGTTCTTC.

This chain links TRBV19 with TRBJ2-1; no clear D. The V and J ends lost 1 base and 8 bases respectively, with 18 bases between them. Germline V gene sequence: CDR1 LNHDA, CDR2 SQIVND (reference sequence). This CDR3 region has 16 residues. This chain's CDR3 is CASSIGYGGKKDEQFF. For the CDR3, the DNA is TGTGCCAGTAGTATAGGATACGGTGGGAAGAAGGATGAGCAGTTCTTC.

This chain connects TRBV6-5 to TRBJ2-2; 7 nucleotides align to TRBD2. Germline CDR1 and CDR2: MNHEY and SVGAGI. V was clipped by 6 bases and J by 4 bases; unmatched bases: 8. The length of the CDR3 is 15 residues. Here the CDR3 reads CASRLGGTATGELFF. CDR3 DNA sequence: TGTGCCAGCAGGTTGGGGGGGACGGCCACCGGGGAGCTGTTTTTT.

This clone occurred a few times. The chain has TRBV5-8 and TRBJ1-2; TRBD1 aligns across 7 bases. This CDR3 is built from 12 residues. J gave up 8 bases and V 4 bases, and 5 bases lay outside the gene matches. Germline V lookup: CDR1 SGHTS, CDR2 YDEGEE. The CDR3 DNA reads as TGTGCCAGCAGCCCTGGGACAGTCGGCTACACCTTC. As protein: CASSPGTVGYTF.

This clone is large in the sample. The V gene is TRBV13, the J gene TRBJ1-3, with 7 bases lining up with TRBD1. Germline assignment: CDR1 PRHDT and CDR2 FYEKMQ (reference sequence). Trimming took 5 bases from V and 5 from J; bases not matched to a gene: 9. This CDR3 has 15 residues. CDR3 in DNA: TGTGCCAGCAGCCCTGACAGGGACGGGCGAAACACCATATATTTT. Its protein is CASSPDRDGRNTIYF.

The J gene is TRBJ2-6, the V gene TRBV4-3, with D possibly being TRBD2 (6 bases). The germline V gene has CDR1 LGHNA and CDR2 YSLEER. The CDR3 runs 20 residues. Trimming removed 0 bases at V and 0 bases at J, with 18 bases between. The CDR3 nucleotides are TGCGCCAGCAGCCAAGATAGGGACTCCGGGGCCCTCTCTGGGGCCAACGTCCTGACTTTC. Translating it yields CASSQDRDSGALSGANVLTF.

The chain recombines TRBV6-5 with TRBJ2-5; D uncertain. CDR3 length: 14 residues. V was cut by 3 bases and J by 5 bases, with 13 bases left in between. From germline, CDR1 is MNHEY and CDR2 SVGAGI. The CDR3 coding sequence is TGTGCCAGCAGTTATCAGGCAGGCTGGGAGACCCAGTACTTC. Translated, it gives CASSYQAGWETQYF.